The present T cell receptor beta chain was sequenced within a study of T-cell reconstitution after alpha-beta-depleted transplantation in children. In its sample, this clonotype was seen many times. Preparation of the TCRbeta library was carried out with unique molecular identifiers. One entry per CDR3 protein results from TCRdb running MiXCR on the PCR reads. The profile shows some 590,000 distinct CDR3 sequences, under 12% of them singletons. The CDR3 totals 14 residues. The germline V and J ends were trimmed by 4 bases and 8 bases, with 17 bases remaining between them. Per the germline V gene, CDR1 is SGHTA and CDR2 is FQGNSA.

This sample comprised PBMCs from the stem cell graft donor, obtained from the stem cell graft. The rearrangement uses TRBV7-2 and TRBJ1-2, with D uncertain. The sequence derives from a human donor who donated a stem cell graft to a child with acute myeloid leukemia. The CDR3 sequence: CASSSGTSLGGYTF. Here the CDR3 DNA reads TGTGCCAGCAGCTCCGGTACATCCCTGGGCGGCTACACCTTC.